One and the same sample provided the 29 T cell receptor beta chains below, sequenced in a study of blood T cell repertoires in COVID-19 (TCRdb year 2020). Libraries came from the immunoSEQ multiplex PCR assay. TCRdb limited this immuneACCESS table to in-frame rearrangements with V and J called. A share of clones is missing; checked studies link under half to unresolved V genes, and the rest is unexplained. Recorded for this sample are 200,000 to 300,000 clones; roughly 84% of them occurred a single time. The top ten hold 4% to 5% of the sample. Material for sequencing was peripheral blood. The receptor source for this set is a man between 60 and 75 years old with acute or convalescent COVID-19.

The J gene is TRBJ1-1, the V gene TRBV30; the D gene is possibly TRBD1 (5 bases). Germline V CDR1 and CDR2: GTSNPN, SVGIG (reference sequence). CDR3 length: 13 amino acids. V lost 3 bases to trimming and J lost 4 bases, with 12 bases between them. The CDR3 DNA is TGTGCCTGGAGCAACAGGTTTGGCACTGAAGCTTTCTTT. It codes for CAWSNRFGTEAFF.

This clone came up once. This chain connects TRBV7-6 to TRBJ2-2; 11 bases are shared with TRBD2. Germline V gene sequence: CDR1 SGHVS, CDR2 FNYEAQ. Trimming took 0 bases from V and 2 from J; bases not matched to a gene: 5. This CDR3 comprises 18 residues. For the CDR3, the DNA is TGTGCCAGCAGCTTAGCGCTAGCGGGGGGCAGAAACACCGGGGAGCTGTTTTTT. As protein: CASSLALAGGRNTGELFF. The whole variable domain, remainder taken from reference TRBV7-6 and TRBJ2-2, is GAGVSQSPRYKVTKRGQDVALRCDPISGHVSLYWYRQALGQGPEFLTYFNYEAQQDKSGLPNDRFSAERPEGSISTLTIQRTEQRDSAMYRCASSLALAGGRNTGELFFGEGSRLTVL.

The rearrangement uses TRBV29-1 and TRBJ2-2; the D gene is possibly TRBD2 (5 bases). Trimming removed 7 bases from V and 7 bases from J, with 13 bases in between. The CDR3 is 12 amino acids. The germline gives CDR1 SQVTM, CDR2 ANQGSEA. The CDR3 DNA sequence: TGCAGCGGGCAGCGGTTCGGCGGGGAGCTGTTTTTT. This gives the protein CSGQRFGGELFF.

This clone was seen only a few times. This sequence joins TRBV4-1 and TRBJ1-3, with D tentatively TRBD1 (6 bases). Trimming took 2 bases from V and 2 from J, leaving 7 bases between them. CDR3 length: 14 residues. The germline V gene encodes CDR1 MGHRA and CDR2 YSYEKL. CDR3: CASSQWTAGNTIYF. CDR3 nucleotides: TGCGCCAGCAGCCAATGGACAGCTGGAAACACCATATATTTT.

The chain joins TRBV18 to TRBJ1-2; TRBD1 agrees at 7 bases. The junction had 5 bases not matched to a gene; V was cut back by 4 bases and J by 0 bases. The CDR3 is 15 residues long. Germline lookup yields CDR1 KGHSH and CDR2 LQKENI. CDR3 sequence reads: CASSLWDSSNYGYTF. DNA of the CDR3: TGTGCCAGCTCACTCTGGGACAGTTCTAACTATGGCTACACCTTC.

The rearrangement joins TRBV19 to TRBJ1-3, with 9 bases lining up with TRBD1. In germline, CDR1 is LNHDA, CDR2 SQIVND (reference sequence). CDR3 length: 15 residues. Trimming cost V 8 bases and J 3 bases; bases outside gene matches: 8. The CDR3 nucleotides are TGTGCCAGTTCTAAACAGGGGGCGGATGGAAACACCATATATTTT. Its protein product is CASSKQGADGNTIYF.

The rearrangement joins TRBV5-1 to TRBJ2-3, with TRBD1 matching 10 bases. V was pared by 4 bases and J by 6 bases, with 5 bases of the junction left unmatched. Germline loops: CDR1 SGHRS, CDR2 YFSETQ. The length of the CDR3 is 14 residues. CDR3 bases: TGCGCCAGCAGCATGGGACAGGGGAAGGATACGCAGTATTTT. It specifies CASSMGQGKDTQYF. The entire variable domain, with the rest obtained from reference TRBV5-1 and TRBJ2-3, is as follows: KAGVTQTPRYLIKTRGQQVTLSCSPISGHRSVSWYQQTPGQGLQFLFEYFSETQRNKGNFPGRFSGRQFSNSRSEMNVSTLELGDSALYLCASSMGQGKDTQYFGPGTRLTVL.

The CDR3 loop reads CASSLGHPSNYGYTF. The CDR3, as DNA: TGTGCCAGCAGTCTAGGACACCCGAGTAACTATGGCTACACCTTC. The V and J genes are TRBV2 and TRBJ1-2; possibly TRBD1 for D (5 bases). This CDR3 is built from 15 residues. Trimming took 5 bases from V and 1 from J, leaving 14 bases between them. The germline V gene encodes CDR1 SNHLY and CDR2 FYNNEI.

J is TRBJ2-1 and V is TRBV7-2; 7 positions agree with TRBD1. V was pared by 5 bases and J by 3 bases, with 13 bases of the junction left unmatched. CDR1 is SGHTA, CDR2 FQGNSA, per germline. The CDR3 runs to 17 residues. As DNA, the CDR3 is TGTGCCAGCAGCCCGAGGACAGGCCGAATTCTCTACAATGAGCAGTTCTTC. It is translated as CASSPRTGRILYNEQFF.

The chain has TRBV6-5 and TRBJ1-6; 7 bases align to TRBD1. With V trimmed by 0 bases and J by 9 bases, 2 bases remained unmatched. CDR3 size: 14 residues. The germline CDR1 and CDR2 sequences are MNHEY and SVGAGI. The CDR3 DNA follows: TGTGCCAGCAGTTACTCGGACAGGTTTTCACCCCTCCACTTT. This codes for CASSYSDRFSPLHF.

The rearrangement uses TRBV21-1 and TRBJ2-7; TRBD2, the D gene given by the table, was not confirmed from the DNA. TRBV21-1 is a listed pseudogene. The length of the CDR3 is 15 residues. CDR3 amino acids: CASSKAREGSYEQYF. The CDR3 DNA sequence: TGTGCCAGCAGCAAAGCCAGGGAGGGATCCTACGAGCAGTACTTC.

This sequence joins TRBV5-6 and TRBJ2-7, with D perhaps TRBD2 (5 bases). In germline, CDR1 is SGHDT, CDR2 YYEEEE. Trimming cost V 0 bases and J 0 bases, with 13 bases left between them. This CDR3 contains 16 residues. The CDR3 loop is CASSLAGAASSYEQYF. CDR3 sequence (DNA): TGTGCCAGCAGCTTGGCCGGAGCGGCGAGCTCCTACGAGCAGTACTTC.

V and J are TRBV19 and TRBJ1-5, with D hard to call. The ends were cut back, 7 bases at V and 5 bases at J, with 9 bases in the middle. The CDR3 has 12 residues. Germline values: CDR1 LNHDA, CDR2 SQIVND (reference sequence). CDR3 sequence: CASTVTHQPQHF. The CDR3 nucleotides read TGTGCCAGTACGGTCACTCATCAGCCCCAGCATTTT.

CDR3 protein: CASRQTGLPGANVLTF. CDR3 sequence (DNA): TGTGCCAGCAGACAGACGGGACTTCCTGGGGCCAACGTCCTGACTTTC. The genes are TRBV2 and TRBJ2-6; weak D call: TRBD2 (6 bases). The CDR3 contains 16 residues. Germline assignment: CDR1 SNHLY and CDR2 FYNNEI. V gave up 6 bases and J gave up 2 bases, with 14 bases separating them. Full variable domain (missing parts from reference TRBV2 and TRBJ2-6): EPEVTQTPSHQVTQMGQEVILRCVPISNHLYFYWYRQILGQKVEFLVSFYNNEISEKSEIFDDQFSVERPDGSNFTLKIRSTKLEDSAMYFCASRQTGLPGANVLTFGAGSRLTVL.

This chain connects TRBV27 to TRBJ1-1; TRBD1 matches at 11 bases. This CDR3 is built from 15 residues. Losses at the gene ends were 5 bases for V and 4 bases for J; bases not matched to a gene: 6. Germline values: CDR1 MNHEY, CDR2 SMNVEV (reference sequence). CDR3: CASSLDRGLFTEAFF. The CDR3 DNA follows: TGTGCCAGCAGTCTGGACAGGGGGCTGTTCACTGAAGCTTTCTTT.

This clone was found once. The CDR3 DNA sequence: TGTGCCAGCAGCTTGGGGACTTCTTTCTCCACAGATACGCAGTATTTT. Encoded protein: CASSLGTSFSTDTQYF. The gene calls are TRBV11-3 and TRBJ2-3; D perhaps matches TRBD2 (6 bases). The CDR3 is 16 amino acids. Deletions cut 3 bases from V and 2 bases from J, with 15 bases between. The germline V gene has CDR1 SGHNT and CDR2 YENEEA.

V gene TRBV11-2 combines with J gene TRBJ1-3, with D maybe TRBD1 (5 bases). The CDR3 length is 14 residues. Germline assignment: CDR1 SGHAT and CDR2 FQNNGV. V lost 5 bases and J lost 4, with 12 bases in between. The CDR3 DNA reads as TGTGCCAGCAGCCGGGACTTGCGGGGAAACACCATATATTTT. The encoded protein is CASSRDLRGNTIYF.

Comments on this clone: This likely comes from a read error, as the CDR3 has no conserved phenylalanine or tryptophan at its end. No DNA is shown, since the ends of the CDR3 on it are uncertain; the CDR3 is the one TCRdb lists. The chain's CDR3 is CASSQSPSGTGDLTL. V usage is TRBV4-3 and J usage is TRBJ1-1; the listed D gene, TRBD1, was not tested against the DNA. Germline assignment: CDR1 LGHNA and CDR2 YSLEER. The CDR3 sequence runs 15 residues, both termini included.

Here the CDR3 DNA reads TGCGCCAGCATCCCCCAGTATGGAAACACCATATATTTT. This gives the protein CASIPQYGNTIYF. The chain combines TRBV10-1 with TRBJ1-3; D not resolved. Germline values: CDR1 WNHNN, CDR2 SYGVQD (reference sequence). V lost 7 bases to trimming and J lost 3 bases, with 10 bases between them. The CDR3 loop spans 13 amino acids.

V gene TRBV15 combines with J gene TRBJ1-5, with a weak D call TRBD1 (5 bases). Germline assignment: CDR1 LNHNV and CDR2 YYDKDF (reference sequence). CDR3 size: 15 residues. The V end was cut by 0 bases, the J end by 4 bases, with 10 bases between. CDR3 in amino acids: CATSRDYGGNQPQHF. CDR3 DNA sequence: TGTGCCACCAGCAGAGATTACGGGGGAAATCAGCCCCAGCATTTT.

The V gene is TRBV7-2, the J gene TRBJ2-7; possible D gene TRBD2, 5 bases. CDR3 length: 15 amino acids. V was shortened by 0 bases and J by 0 bases, with 9 bases between the two germline ends. Germline CDR1 is SGHTA and CDR2 is FQGNSA. The CDR3 loop reads CASSLASGFSYEQYF. The CDR3 bases are TGTGCCAGCAGCTTAGCCAGCGGCTTCTCCTACGAGCAGTACTTC. The full variable domain, with the rest looked up from reference TRBV7-2 and TRBJ2-7, is GAGVSQSPSNKVTEKGKDVELRCDPISGHTALYWYRQSLGQGLEFLIYFQGNSAPDKSGLPSDRFSAERTGGSVSTLTIQRTQQEDSAVYLCASSLASGFSYEQYFGPGTRLTVT.

This chain connects TRBV7-9 to TRBJ2-1, with 7 nucleotides matching TRBD2. The J segment lost 2 bases and the V segment lost 0 bases, leaving 7 bases of the junction unmatched. From germline, CDR1 is SEHNR and CDR2 FQNEAQ (reference sequence). The CDR3 is 17 residues long. CDR3 in DNA: TGTGCCAGCAGCTTAGCGGGTCTAGCGGCCGCCTACAATGAGCAGTTCTTC. This codes for CASSLAGLAAAYNEQFF.

The chain uses TRBV28 and TRBJ2-1, with TRBD1 identical over 7 bases. Trimming cost V 4 bases and J 4 bases; bases outside gene matches: 7. CDR1 is MDHEN and CDR2 is SYDVKM in the germline V gene. CDR3 length: 15 residues. The CDR3 nucleotides read TGTGCCAGCAGTTCCCGCAGGGGGATTTACAATGAGCAGTTCTTC. This gives the protein CASSSRRGIYNEQFF.

This chain uses TRBV13 with TRBJ2-6, with D possibly being TRBD1 (5 bases). There are 18 residues in the CDR3. Germline CDR1 is PRHDT and CDR2 is FYEKMQ (reference sequence). V shed 5 bases and J shed 0 bases, with 17 bases lying between them. CDR3 protein: CASSDWGLRLSGANVLTF. DNA of the CDR3: TGTGCCAGCAGCGACTGGGGCCTACGCCTCTCTGGGGCCAACGTCCTGACTTTC.

This rearrangement joins TRBV6-6 to TRBJ2-3, with 12 bases matching TRBD2. The CDR3 length is 16 residues. CDR1 and CDR2 from the germline V gene are MNHNY and SVGAGI (reference sequence). V gave up 6 bases and J gave up 5 bases; unmatched junction bases: 9. The CDR3 region is CASRPQAGLAGDTQYF. As DNA, the CDR3 is TGTGCCAGCAGGCCGCAGGCGGGACTAGCGGGAGATACGCAGTATTTT.

The V call is TRBV19, the J call TRBJ1-1, with D maybe TRBD1 (5 bases). Trimming shortened V by 4 bases and J by 8 bases, and 23 bases separated the two germline ends. CDR1 is LNHDA, CDR2 SQIVND, per germline (reference sequence). This CDR3 is 16 amino acids long. CDR3 protein: CASSTAGTPALWEAFF. In nucleotides, the CDR3 is TGTGCCAGTAGTACGGCGGGGACCCCCGCCCTTTGGGAAGCTTTCTTT.

This rearrangement joins TRBV7-9 to TRBJ1-1; D might be TRBD1 (6 bases). Germline CDR1 and CDR2: SEHNR and FQNEAQ (reference sequence). This CDR3 spans 14 amino acids. Trimming left V 4 bases short and J 1 base short, with 10 bases between. For the CDR3, the DNA is TGTGCCAGCAGCTCACAGGGTGGGAACACTGAAGCTTTCTTT. It specifies CASSSQGGNTEAFF.

This chain connects TRBV4-1 to TRBJ2-4; maybe TRBD1 (6 bases). The V and J ends lost 0 bases and 7 bases respectively, with 10 bases between them. CDR3 length: 14 residues. Germline V gene data show CDR1 as MGHRA and CDR2 as YSYEKL. As DNA, the CDR3 is TGCGCCAGCAGCCAAGATGGGGGCCCGAACATTCAGTACTTC. Its translation: CASSQDGGPNIQYF.

The V call is TRBV9, the J call TRBJ2-3; maybe TRBD2 (6 bases). This CDR3 comprises 14 residues. Germline V gene lookup returns CDR1 SGDLS and CDR2 YYNGEE. Trimming removed 3 bases at V and 2 bases at J, with 10 bases between. CDR3 sequence reads: CASSEEGPTDTQYF. In DNA, the CDR3 is TGTGCCAGCAGCGAGGAGGGCCCCACAGATACGCAGTATTTT.